This is a list of T cell receptor beta chains from one sample in a study of technical replicates of blood from several donors. Using immunoSEQ multiplex PCR, the repertoire was profiled, and TCRdb retains in-frame clones only, with some absent. The sample lists approximately 76,000 clones; around 90% were seen once. The sequencing sample was made of T cells isolated from PBMCs. The source of these receptors is a human donor in good health. CDR3s include the opening cysteine and the closing phenylalanine or tryptophan. The order of the fields is V gene, D gene, clone size, J gene, CDR3 protein, CDR3 DNA. D genes are given only for firm matches. For some rows the clone size is stated as once, few or many, or as a class when expanded; others skip it.

v_call: TRBV2
d_call: -
clone_size: -
j_call: TRBJ2-1
cdr3_aa: CASRSGWQFF
cdr3_nt: TGTGCCAGCAGGTCGGGGTGGCAGTTCTTC

v_call: TRBV29-1
d_call: TRBD1
clone_size: -
j_call: TRBJ1-2
cdr3_aa: CSVAYPDRVDGYTF
cdr3_nt: TGCAGCGTTGCCTACCCCGACAGGGTCGATGGCTACACCTTC

v_call: TRBV29-1
d_call: -
clone_size: -
j_call: TRBJ1-2
cdr3_aa: CSVEIAGGYTF
cdr3_nt: TGCAGCGTTGAGATTGCCGGTGGCTACACCTTC

v_call: TRBV10-1
d_call: TRBD1
clone_size: -
j_call: TRBJ2-1
cdr3_aa: CASSRQRPAGGYNEQFF
cdr3_nt: TGCGCCAGCAGCCGCCAGCGGCCGGCAGGGGGCTACAATGAGCAGTTCTTC

v_call: TRBV19
d_call: -
clone_size: -
j_call: TRBJ2-3
cdr3_aa: CASSIFGGSTDTQYF
cdr3_nt: TGTGCCAGTAGTATATTCGGCGGAAGCACAGATACGCAGTATTTT

v_call: TRBV18
d_call: TRBD1
clone_size: -
j_call: TRBJ2-7
cdr3_aa: CASSPTGREQYF
cdr3_nt: TGTGCCAGCTCACCGACAGGGCGCGAGCAGTACTTC

v_call: TRBV2
d_call: TRBD1
clone_size: -
j_call: TRBJ2-3
cdr3_aa: CASSVDRDRNTQYF
cdr3_nt: TGTGCCAGCAGTGTTGACAGGGATAGGAATACGCAGTATTTT

v_call: TRBV11-2
d_call: -
clone_size: -
j_call: TRBJ2-7
cdr3_aa: CASSRQGSLYEQYF
cdr3_nt: TGTGCCAGCAGCCGACAAGGTTCTCTCTACGAGCAGTACTTC

v_call: TRBV6-4
d_call: -
clone_size: -
j_call: TRBJ2-2
cdr3_aa: CASRRGGDTGELFF
cdr3_nt: TGTGCCAGCAGACGGGGAGGAGACACCGGGGAGCTGTTTTTT

v_call: TRBV5-1
d_call: TRBD1
clone_size: -
j_call: TRBJ1-1
cdr3_aa: CASSPLRDRAEAFF
cdr3_nt: TGCGCCAGCAGCCCTCTCCGGGACAGGGCTGAAGCTTTCTTT

v_call: TRBV7-8
d_call: -
clone_size: -
j_call: TRBJ2-4
cdr3_aa: CASSPPPWTDKNIQYF
cdr3_nt: TGTGCCAGCAGCCCCCCCCCTTGGACAGATAAAAACATTCAGTACTTC

v_call: TRBV9
d_call: -
clone_size: -
j_call: TRBJ2-2
cdr3_aa: CASSVAGAINGELFF
cdr3_nt: TGTGCCAGCAGCGTAGCGGGAGCAATAAACGGGGAGCTGTTTTTT

v_call: TRBV5-1
d_call: TRBD2
clone_size: -
j_call: TRBJ2-5
cdr3_aa: CASSRREISIGETQYF
cdr3_nt: TGCGCCAGCAGCCGGCGGGAGATTAGCATAGGAGAGACCCAGTACTTC

v_call: TRBV6-5
d_call: -
clone_size: -
j_call: TRBJ2-1
cdr3_aa: CASRSGGEFF
cdr3_nt: TGTGCCAGCCGGAGCGGAGGGGAGTTCTTC

v_call: TRBV11-2
d_call: TRBD2
clone_size: -
j_call: TRBJ2-4
cdr3_aa: CASSLDRLAGARNIQYF
cdr3_nt: TGTGCCAGCAGCTTAGACCGACTAGCGGGGGCGCGGAACATTCAGTACTTC

v_call: TRBV7-9
d_call: -
clone_size: -
j_call: TRBJ1-5
cdr3_aa: CASSFSSNQPQHF
cdr3_nt: TGTGCCAGCAGCTTCAGTAGCAATCAGCCCCAGCATTTT

v_call: TRBV5-1
d_call: TRBD2
clone_size: -
j_call: TRBJ2-1
cdr3_aa: CASSSPTSGNEQFF
cdr3_nt: TGCGCCAGCAGCTCCCCGACTAGCGGGAATGAGCAGTTCTTC

v_call: TRBV19
d_call: TRBD2
clone_size: -
j_call: TRBJ2-3
cdr3_aa: CASRTKAGVMDTQYF
cdr3_nt: TGTGCCAGTAGAACCAAAGCGGGAGTGATGGATACGCAGTATTTT

v_call: TRBV11-2
d_call: TRBD1
clone_size: -
j_call: TRBJ2-1
cdr3_aa: CASSSLTGQGRNEQFF
cdr3_nt: TGTGCCAGCAGCTCCCTCACGGGACAGGGTCGCAATGAGCAGTTCTTC

v_call: TRBV19
d_call: -
clone_size: -
j_call: TRBJ1-1
cdr3_aa: CASSIERGNPEAFF
cdr3_nt: TGTGCCAGTAGTATAGAGAGGGGGAACCCTGAAGCTTTCTTT

v_call: TRBV7-9
d_call: -
clone_size: -
j_call: TRBJ2-2
cdr3_aa: CASSTGQSWTGELFF
cdr3_nt: TGTGCCAGCAGCACAGGGCAATCGTGGACCGGGGAGCTGTTTTTT

v_call: TRBV28
d_call: TRBD1
clone_size: -
j_call: TRBJ2-7
cdr3_aa: CATTAVGTGDYEQYF
cdr3_nt: TGTGCCACCACTGCGGTCGGGACAGGTGACTACGAGCAGTACTTC

v_call: TRBV5-4
d_call: -
clone_size: -
j_call: TRBJ2-5
cdr3_aa: CASSFETGGPETQYF
cdr3_nt: TGTGCCAGCAGCTTTGAGACAGGAGGCCCAGAGACCCAGTACTTC

v_call: TRBV15
d_call: -
clone_size: -
j_call: TRBJ1-2
cdr3_aa: CATSTNRAGGGYTF
cdr3_nt: TGTGCCACCAGCACAAACCGGGCGGGGGGTGGCTACACCTTC

v_call: TRBV4-2
d_call: TRBD2
clone_size: -
j_call: TRBJ2-7
cdr3_aa: CASSQDPGTSSYEQYF
cdr3_nt: TGTGCCAGCAGCCAAGATCCCGGGACTAGCTCCTACGAGCAGTACTTC

v_call: TRBV10-1
d_call: -
clone_size: -
j_call: TRBJ2-2
cdr3_aa: CASSESGGNGELFF
cdr3_nt: TGCGCCAGCAGTGAATCAGGGGGGAATGGGGAGCTGTTTTTT

v_call: TRBV14
d_call: -
clone_size: -
j_call: TRBJ1-1
cdr3_aa: CASSQYSGATEAFF
cdr3_nt: TGTGCCAGCAGCCAGTATTCAGGGGCCACTGAAGCTTTCTTT

v_call: TRBV2
d_call: -
clone_size: few
j_call: TRBJ1-6
cdr3_aa: CASSEDRLGGSPLHF
cdr3_nt: TGTGCCAGCAGTGAAGACCGCTTGGGAGGTTCACCCCTCCACTTT

v_call: TRBV2
d_call: -
clone_size: once
j_call: TRBJ2-3
cdr3_aa: CASTTRGTSTDTQYF
cdr3_nt: TGTGCCAGCACTACCCGAGGGACTTCCACAGATACGCAGTATTTT

v_call: TRBV5-1
d_call: -
clone_size: -
j_call: TRBJ2-5
cdr3_aa: CASSLYGPGEETQYF
cdr3_nt: TGCGCCAGCAGCTTGTATGGCCCCGGGGAGGAGACCCAGTACTTC

v_call: TRBV5-1
d_call: TRBD2
clone_size: once
j_call: TRBJ2-5
cdr3_aa: CASNPGTSGELAQYF
cdr3_nt: TGCGCCAGCAACCCTGGGACTAGCGGCGAGTTGGCCCAGTACTTC

v_call: TRBV6-1
d_call: TRBD2
clone_size: -
j_call: TRBJ2-7
cdr3_aa: CASTWGGGDEQYF
cdr3_nt: TGTGCCAGCACCTGGGGGGGAGGTGATGAGCAGTACTTC

v_call: TRBV29-1
d_call: TRBD1
clone_size: -
j_call: TRBJ1-2
cdr3_aa: CSVGGTVYGYTF
cdr3_nt: TGCAGCGTTGGAGGGACAGTCTATGGCTACACCTTC

v_call: TRBV28
d_call: TRBD2
clone_size: -
j_call: TRBJ2-7
cdr3_aa: CANAPSGRSGQYF
cdr3_nt: TGTGCCAACGCCCCTAGCGGGAGGTCGGGGCAGTACTTC

v_call: TRBV11-2
d_call: -
clone_size: -
j_call: TRBJ2-7
cdr3_aa: CASSRGVWEQYF
cdr3_nt: TGTGCCAGCAGCCGCGGGGTCTGGGAGCAGTACTTC

v_call: TRBV7-3
d_call: -
clone_size: -
j_call: TRBJ1-1
cdr3_aa: CASSLQGNTEAFF
cdr3_nt: TGTGCCAGCAGCTTACAGGGTAACACTGAAGCTTTCTTT

v_call: TRBV10-3
d_call: -
clone_size: -
j_call: TRBJ1-2
cdr3_aa: CAISEIQTNYGYTF
cdr3_nt: TGTGCCATCAGTGAGATACAGACTAACTATGGCTACACCTTT

v_call: TRBV7-9
d_call: -
clone_size: -
j_call: TRBJ2-1
cdr3_aa: CASSLMAGINEQFF
cdr3_nt: TGTGCCAGCAGCTTGATGGCGGGTATAAATGAGCAGTTCTTC

v_call: TRBV5-4
d_call: -
clone_size: -
j_call: TRBJ2-5
cdr3_aa: CASSFFSGAGTVGQETQYF
cdr3_nt: TGTGCCAGCAGCTTTTTCTCGGGCGCGGGGACGGTGGGTCAAGAGACCCAGTACTTC

v_call: TRBV5-4
d_call: -
clone_size: -
j_call: TRBJ1-2
cdr3_aa: CASSSYTGSTAYGYTF
cdr3_nt: TGTGCCAGCAGCTCCTACACAGGGTCTACCGCCTATGGCTACACCTTC

v_call: TRBV29-1
d_call: -
clone_size: -
j_call: TRBJ2-7
cdr3_aa: CSVARSRDRTYEQYF
cdr3_nt: TGCAGCGTTGCTCGCTCGAGAGACAGAACCTACGAGCAGTACTTC